The sample holds a few counts of the clone carrying this TCR beta chain. TCRdb fed the 5' RACE reads into MiXCR, producing one record per CDR3 protein. The repertoire holds hundreds of thousands of distinct CDR3 sequences, with roughly an eighth as singletons. The sample comes from a study of identical twins. The germline V and J ends were trimmed by 0 bases and 9 bases, with 12 bases remaining between them. Germline loops: CDR1 DFQATT, CDR2 SNEGSKA (reference sequence). The CDR3 has 13 amino acids. The TCR comes from a woman aged 18-30 years in good health. This chain links TRBV20-1 with TRBJ1-5; D might be TRBD1 (6 bases). The sample was memory (CD45RO+) T cells sorted from blood. CDR3 coding DNA: TGCAGTGCTAGAGAGGTTAGGGGGGCGCCCCAGCATTTT. Translation gives CSAREVRGAPQHF.